This TCR beta chain derives from a study of blood T cell repertoires in COVID-19. Background on the study: Acute and convalescent COVID-19 samples came from the United States, Italy and Spain. PBMCs, B-cell-depleted T cells, or T cells provided the cDNA or gDNA that made up the material.

Trimming cost V 1 base and J 6 bases, with 13 bases left between them. CDR1 is SGHDT, CDR2 YYEEEE, per germline. The length of the CDR3 is 15 residues. How the authors handled the data: The authors estimated nucleated cell counts from reference gene primer amplification. Assay: immunoSEQ multiplex PCR; the TCRdb copy retains only in-frame clones and omits some. Clone size and V and J calls were adopted from that table, with D and trimming inferred from the DNA. The table has 90,000 to 110,000 clones, about 85% seen once; the top ten hold around 4.1%. This receptor was identified in a man over 45 with acute or convalescent COVID-19. The chain uses TRBV5-6 and TRBJ1-4; D gene ambiguous. The sequenced material came from peripheral blood. CDR3 DNA: TGTGCCAGCAGCTTGAGATTGACGGCGGATGAAAAACTGTTTTTT. Translation: CASSLRLTADEKLFF.